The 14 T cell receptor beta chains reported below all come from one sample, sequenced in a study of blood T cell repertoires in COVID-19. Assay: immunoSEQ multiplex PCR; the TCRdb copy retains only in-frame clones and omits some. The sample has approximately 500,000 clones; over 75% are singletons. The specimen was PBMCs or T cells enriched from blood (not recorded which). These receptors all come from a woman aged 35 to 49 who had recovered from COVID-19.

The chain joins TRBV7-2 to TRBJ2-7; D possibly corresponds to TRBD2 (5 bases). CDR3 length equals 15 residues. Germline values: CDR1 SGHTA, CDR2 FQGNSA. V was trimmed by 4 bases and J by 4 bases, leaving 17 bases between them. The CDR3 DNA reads TGTGCCAGCAGCTGGCCCGGGTTAGCGTTATACGAGCAGTACTTC. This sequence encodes CASSWPGLALYEQYF.

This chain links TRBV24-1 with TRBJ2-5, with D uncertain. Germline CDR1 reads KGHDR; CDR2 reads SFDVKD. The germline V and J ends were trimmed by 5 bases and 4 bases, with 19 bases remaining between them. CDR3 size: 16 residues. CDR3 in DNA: TGTGCCACCAGTGCCAGCACCGGGTCAAAGGTAGAGACCCAGTACTTC. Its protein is CATSASTGSKVETQYF.

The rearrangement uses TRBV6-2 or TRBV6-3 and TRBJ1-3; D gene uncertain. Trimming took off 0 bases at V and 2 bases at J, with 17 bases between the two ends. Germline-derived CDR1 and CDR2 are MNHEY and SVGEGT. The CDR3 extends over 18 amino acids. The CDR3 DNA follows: TGTGCCAGCAGTTACTCGACCCAGGCCGTCCGAGCTGGAAACACCATATATTTT. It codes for CASSYSTQAVRAGNTIYF.

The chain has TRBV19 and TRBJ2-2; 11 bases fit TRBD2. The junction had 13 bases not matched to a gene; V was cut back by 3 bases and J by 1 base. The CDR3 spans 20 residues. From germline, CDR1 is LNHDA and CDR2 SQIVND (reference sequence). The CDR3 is CASSIYLSATSGRNTGELFF. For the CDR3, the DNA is TGTGCCAGTAGTATCTACCTTAGCGCTACTAGCGGGAGGAACACCGGGGAGCTGTTTTTT.

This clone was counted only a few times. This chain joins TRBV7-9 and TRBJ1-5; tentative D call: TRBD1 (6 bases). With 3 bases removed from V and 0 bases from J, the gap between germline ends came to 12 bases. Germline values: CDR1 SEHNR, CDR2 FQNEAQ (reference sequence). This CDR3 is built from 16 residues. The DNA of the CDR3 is TGTGCCAGCAGCTTGGGCAGGGGATATAGCAATCAGCCCCAGCATTTT. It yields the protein CASSLGRGYSNQPQHF.

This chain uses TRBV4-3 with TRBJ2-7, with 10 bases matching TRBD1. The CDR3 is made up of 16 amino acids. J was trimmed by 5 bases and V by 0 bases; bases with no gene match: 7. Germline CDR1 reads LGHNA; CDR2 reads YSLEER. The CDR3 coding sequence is TGCGCCAGCAGCCAAGATCCCGACAGGGGGCAGGACGAGCAGTACTTC. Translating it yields CASSQDPDRGQDEQYF.

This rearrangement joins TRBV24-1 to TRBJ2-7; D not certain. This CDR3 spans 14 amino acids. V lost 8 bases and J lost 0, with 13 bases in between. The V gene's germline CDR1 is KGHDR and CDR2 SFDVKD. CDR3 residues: CATTYSSSSYEQYF. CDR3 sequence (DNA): TGTGCCACCACATATAGCTCTAGCTCCTACGAGCAGTACTTC.

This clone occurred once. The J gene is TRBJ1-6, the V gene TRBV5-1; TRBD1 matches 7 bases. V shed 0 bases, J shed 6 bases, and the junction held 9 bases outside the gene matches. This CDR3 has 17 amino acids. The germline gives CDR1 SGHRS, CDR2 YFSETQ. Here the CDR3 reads CASSLGQGGRSNSPLHF. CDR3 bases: TGCGCCAGCAGCTTGGGACAGGGTGGTAGAAGTAATTCACCCCTCCACTTT.

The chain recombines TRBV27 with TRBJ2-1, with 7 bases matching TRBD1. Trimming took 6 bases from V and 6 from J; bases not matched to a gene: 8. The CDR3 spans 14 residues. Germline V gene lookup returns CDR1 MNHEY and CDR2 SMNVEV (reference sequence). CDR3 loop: CASRILQGRNEQFF. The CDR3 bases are TGTGCCAGCAGGATCCTACAGGGGCGCAATGAGCAGTTCTTC.

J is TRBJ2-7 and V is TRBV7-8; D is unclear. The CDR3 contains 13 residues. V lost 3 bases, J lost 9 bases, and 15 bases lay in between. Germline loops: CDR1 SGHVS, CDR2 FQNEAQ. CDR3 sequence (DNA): TGTGCCAGCAGCTTTTTGAATTCTGGCCTGCAGTACTTC. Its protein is CASSFLNSGLQYF.

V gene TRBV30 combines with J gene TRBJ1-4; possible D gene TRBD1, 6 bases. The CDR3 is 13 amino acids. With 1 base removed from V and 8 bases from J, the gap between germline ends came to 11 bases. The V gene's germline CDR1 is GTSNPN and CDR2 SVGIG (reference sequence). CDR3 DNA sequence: TGTGCCTGGAGTGGCCAGGGGTGGGAAAAACTGTTTTTT. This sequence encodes CAWSGQGWEKLFF.

The CDR3 DNA reads as TGTGCCAGTAGTATAGGTCCCTATAGCGGGTTTGACGAGCAGTACTTC. This sequence encodes CASSIGPYSGFDEQYF. The rearrangement joins TRBV19 to TRBJ2-7, with 7 nucleotides matching TRBD2. The CDR3 covers 16 residues. V was clipped by 1 base and J by 5 bases; unmatched bases: 11. CDR1 and CDR2 from the germline V gene are LNHDA and SQIVND (reference sequence).

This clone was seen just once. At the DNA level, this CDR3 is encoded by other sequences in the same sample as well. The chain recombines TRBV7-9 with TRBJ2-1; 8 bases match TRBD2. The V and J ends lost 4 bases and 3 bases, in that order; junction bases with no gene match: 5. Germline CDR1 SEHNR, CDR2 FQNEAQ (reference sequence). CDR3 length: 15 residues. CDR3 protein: CASSSGGRLYNEQFF. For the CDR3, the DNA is TGTGCCAGCAGCTCGGGGGGGAGGCTCTACAATGAGCAGTTCTTC.

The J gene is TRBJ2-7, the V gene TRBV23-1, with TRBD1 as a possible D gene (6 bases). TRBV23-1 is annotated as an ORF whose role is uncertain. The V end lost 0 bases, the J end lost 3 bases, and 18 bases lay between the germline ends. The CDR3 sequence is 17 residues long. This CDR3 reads CASSQSEQGISYYEQYF. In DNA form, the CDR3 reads TGCGCCAGCAGTCAATCGGAACAGGGAATCTCCTACTACGAGCAGTACTTC.